The clone carrying this T cell receptor (beta chain) appeared once. In the source study's methods: Amplification from reference gene primers served as the basis for estimated nucleated cell counts. Data came from immunoSEQ multiplex PCR; TCRdb stores just in-frame clones and leaves some out. V and J calls and clone size are given by that table; D and trimming were obtained from the DNA. The sample has fewer than 250,000 clones, about 85% seen once. This CDR3 has 13 residues. Germline CDR1 and CDR2: MDHEN and SYDVKM. The V end lost 5 bases, the J end lost 3 bases, and 8 bases lay between the germline ends. These data belong to a study of blood T cell repertoires in COVID-19. Study as a whole: Material from acute and convalescent COVID-19 was sourced from the United States, Italy and Spain. Sources were T cells, B-cell-depleted T cells, or PBMCs; the material itself was cDNA or gDNA.

Sequenced material: peripheral blood. This TCR derives from a man aged 25 to 45 with acute or convalescent COVID-19. The rearrangement uses TRBV28 and TRBJ1-5; D might be TRBD1 (5 bases). The CDR3 coding sequence is TGTGCCAGCAGTGGGGGGATCAATCAGCCCCAGCATTTT. Protein: CASSGGINQPQHF. Supplemented by reference TRBV28 and TRBJ1-5, the full variable domain reads DVKVTQSSRYLVKRTGEKVFLECVQDMDHENMFWYRQDPGLGLRLIYFSYDVKMKEKGDIPEGYSVSREKKERFSLILESASTNQTSMYLCASSGGINQPQHFGDGTRLSIL.